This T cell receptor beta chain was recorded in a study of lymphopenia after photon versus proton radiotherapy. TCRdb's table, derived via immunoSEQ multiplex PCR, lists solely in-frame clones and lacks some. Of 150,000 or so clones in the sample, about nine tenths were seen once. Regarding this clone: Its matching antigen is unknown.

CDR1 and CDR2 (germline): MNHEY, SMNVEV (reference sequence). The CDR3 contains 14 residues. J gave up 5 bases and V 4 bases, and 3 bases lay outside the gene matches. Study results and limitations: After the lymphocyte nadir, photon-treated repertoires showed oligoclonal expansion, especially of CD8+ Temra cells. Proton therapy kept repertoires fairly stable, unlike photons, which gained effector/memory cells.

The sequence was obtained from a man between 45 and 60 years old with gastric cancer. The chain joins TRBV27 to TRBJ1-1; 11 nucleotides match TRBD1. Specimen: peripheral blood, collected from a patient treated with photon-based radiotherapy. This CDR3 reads CASSSGQGGTEAFF. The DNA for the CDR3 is TGTGCCAGCAGTTCGGGACAGGGGGGAACTGAAGCTTTCTTT.